This T cell receptor beta chain was retrieved from a study of T cell repertoires in cytomegalovirus infection. Study-wide background: CMV infection plus the matching HLA type was flagged by public TCR beta signatures.

For this clonotype: The antigen remains unidentified.

MiXCR was run by TCRdb on the reads, yielding one entry per CDR3 protein. Among a few hundred thousand distinct CDR3 sequences listed, about a sixth were seen once. The CDR3 has 16 residues. Germline V gene data show CDR1 as SEHNR and CDR2 as FQNEAQ (reference sequence). Trimming at V came to 4 bases and at J to 3 bases, leaving 11 bases not matched to a gene. Findings and caveats of the study: People with CMV and the relevant HLA were identified by cumulative public TCR beta family frequency.

The sample consisted of CD8+ T cells from PBMCs. The rearrangement joins TRBV7-9 to TRBJ2-7; 8 positions match TRBD2. This clonotype was sampled from a human donor in good health (CMV status not recorded). Some clones in this sample may be carry-over from other donors' samples. Here the CDR3 DNA reads TGTGCCAGCAGCTCCCCCCTTAGCGGGGCGTTCTACGAGCAGTACTTC. This encodes CASSSPLSGAFYEQYF.